Below are 15 T cell receptor beta chains sequenced from a single sample in a study of Ad26.COV2.S vaccination and SARS-CoV-2 variants. Repertoires were generated with immunoSEQ multiplex PCR, while TCRdb's copy carries only in-frame clones and drops some. Of 360,000 or so clones in the sample, 89% are singletons; the top ten hold under 2%. Treatment given: roughly 19 received Ad26.COV2.S at low or high dose, single or two shots; about five received placebo; per-sample allocation not given. Samples were taken on day 63 after the first vaccine or placebo injection. The sequencing used peripheral blood, collected in a trial of Ad26.COV2.S vaccine versus placebo. The receptors stem from a person between 18 and 65 years old who received the Ad26.COV2.S COVID-19 vaccine or a placebo.

This chain connects TRBV29-1 to TRBJ1-3; TRBD1 aligns across 10 bases. The CDR3 loop spans 18 amino acids. Germline CDR1 SQVTM, CDR2 ANQGSEA. V shed 6 bases, J shed 2 bases, and the junction held 16 bases outside the gene matches. The CDR3: CSVALEVPGQGTGNTIYF. In DNA form, the CDR3 reads TGCAGCGTAGCCCTTGAGGTGCCGGGACAGGGGACTGGAAACACCATATATTTT.

The V call is TRBV5-5, the J call TRBJ2-5; either TRBD1 or TRBD2 may supply D (5 bases each). Trimming pared 3 bases from V and 5 bases from J, leaving 14 bases between. The CDR3 contains 14 residues. Germline assignment: CDR1 SGHKS and CDR2 YYEKEE (reference sequence). CDR3 DNA sequence: TGTGCCAGCAGCTCCGAGGGGTTTTGGGAGACCCAGTACTTC. Encoded protein: CASSSEGFWETQYF. Filled out from reference TRBV5-5 and TRBJ2-5, the complete variable domain reads DAGVTQSPTHLIKTRGQQVTLRCSPISGHKSVSWYQQVLGQGPQFIFQYYEKEERGRGNFPDRFSARQFPNYSSELNVNALLLGDSALYLCASSSEGFWETQYFGPGTRLLVL.

This clone appeared once. The rearrangement links TRBV6-4 to TRBJ1-2; D is unresolved. Trimming removed 1 base from V and 4 bases from J, with 19 bases in between. The CDR3 is 17 residues long. CDR1 is MRHNA and CDR2 is SNTAGT in the germline V gene. The CDR3 sequence: CASSDWERILSFYGYTF. The DNA of the CDR3 is TGTGCCAGCAGTGACTGGGAACGGATCCTTAGTTTCTATGGCTACACCTTC.

The V and J genes are TRBV7-9 and TRBJ2-7, with 7 bases identical to TRBD1. The CDR3 totals 14 residues. J was trimmed by 0 bases and V by 5 bases; bases with no gene match: 4. Germline V gene sequence: CDR1 SEHNR, CDR2 FQNEAQ (reference sequence). The CDR3 sequence: CASSIRDSSYEQYF. CDR3 bases: TGTGCCAGCAGCATCCGGGACAGCTCCTACGAGCAGTACTTC.

V usage is TRBV9 and J usage is TRBJ1-3; 8 bases are a match to TRBD1. CDR1 and CDR2 from the germline V gene are SGDLS and YYNGEE. The CDR3 consists of 15 residues. V lost 6 bases, J lost 2 bases, and 7 bases stayed unmatched. This CDR3 is CASTLGQGTGNTIYF. CDR3 sequence (DNA): TGTGCCAGCACTCTAGGACAGGGAACTGGAAACACCATATATTTT.

The chain combines TRBV11-1 with TRBJ2-7; D may be TRBD1 or TRBD2 (5 bases each). CDR1 and CDR2 from the germline V gene are SGHAT and FQDESV (reference sequence). CDR3 length: 15 amino acids. The V end lost 1 base, the J end lost 4 bases, and 14 bases lay between the germline ends. The CDR3 here is CASSLERGSLYEQYF. In DNA form, the CDR3 reads TGTGCCAGCAGCTTAGAGAGGGGAAGTCTATACGAGCAGTACTTC. The complete variable domain, with remaining parts taken from reference TRBV11-1 and TRBJ2-7, reads EAEVAQSPRYKITEKSQAVAFWCDPISGHATLYWYRQILGQGPELLVQFQDESVVDDSQLPKDRFSAERLKGVDSTLKIQPAELGDSAMYLCASSLERGSLYEQYFGPGTRLTVT.

This rearrangement joins TRBV10-1 to TRBJ1-5; D is unresolved. Germline lookup yields CDR1 WNHNN and CDR2 SYGVQD (reference sequence). The CDR3 is 16 residues long. Trimming took 7 bases from V and 8 from J, leaving 24 bases between them. The CDR3 region is CASTTPPGEDKEPQHF. Written as DNA, the CDR3 is TGCGCCAGCACAACGCCTCCGGGTGAGGATAAAGAGCCCCAGCATTTT.

The chain employs TRBV7-7 and TRBJ2-7; 15 bases agree with TRBD2. The CDR3 runs to 17 residues. V lost 5 bases to trimming and J lost 5 bases; unmatched junction nucleotides: 10. Germline CDR1 SSHAT, CDR2 FNYEAQ (reference sequence). The CDR3 DNA is TGTGCCAGCAGCCAAGGACTAGCGGGAGGGGGTGGGAACGAGCAGTACTTC. This gives the protein CASSQGLAGGGGNEQYF.

The chain uses TRBV28 and TRBJ2-5; perhaps TRBD2 as D (6 bases). CDR3 size: 13 residues. Germline V CDR1 and CDR2: MDHEN, SYDVKM. The V end was cut by 6 bases, the J end by 1 base, with 9 bases between. The CDR3 DNA reads TGTGCCAGCAGCCGGGACTTCCAAGAGACCCAGTACTTC. It translates to CASSRDFQETQYF.

V usage is TRBV29-1 and J usage is TRBJ2-5; a weak D match, TRBD2 (6 bases). V lost 5 bases and J 5 bases, leaving 12 bases between the germline ends. This CDR3 is built from 12 residues. CDR1 and CDR2 (germline): SQVTM, ANQGSEA. The CDR3 nucleotides read TGCAGCGTTCTAGCGAGTAGGGAGACCCAGTACTTC. Translation gives CSVLASRETQYF.

Only one count was recorded for this clone. V is TRBV28 and J is TRBJ2-7; no clear D. The germline CDR1 and CDR2 sequences are MDHEN and SYDVKM. The V gene lost 6 bases and the J gene lost 6 bases, with 18 bases spanning the gap. CDR3 size: 14 residues. The CDR3 nucleotides read TGTGCCAGCAGCTCATACCCCTATGTCGGCGAGCAGTACTTC. Amino acids: CASSSYPYVGEQYF.

V and J are TRBV16 and TRBJ1-2; 9 bases are shared with TRBD1. The trim removed 5 bases at V and 3 bases at J, leaving 1 base unmatched. This CDR3 has 13 residues. Germline loops: CDR1 KGHSY, CDR2 FQNENV. In nucleotides, the CDR3 is TGTGCCAGCAGCGGGGACAGGGACTATGGCTACACCTTC. Translation gives CASSGDRDYGYTF.

The chain has TRBV6-2 or TRBV6-3 and TRBJ1-3, with D maybe TRBD1 (6 bases). CDR1 and CDR2 from the germline V gene are MNHEY and SVGEGT. V lost 7 bases to trimming and J lost 0 bases, with 16 bases between them. There are 16 residues in the CDR3. CDR3 nucleotides: TGTGCCAGCACCCCTCCGGGGGCCTCCTCTGGAAACACCATATATTTT. Translating it yields CASTPPGASSGNTIYF.

This sequence joins TRBV30 and TRBJ2-7; 7 bases agree with TRBD2. This CDR3 region has 13 residues. Unmatched junction bases numbered 3, after V lost 4 bases and J lost 0 bases. CDR1 and CDR2 (germline): GTSNPN, SVGIG (reference sequence). The CDR3 nucleotides read TGTGCCTGGACGAAGCGGGGCTCCTACGAGCAGTACTTC. This encodes CAWTKRGSYEQYF.

This rearrangement joins TRBV19 to TRBJ1-2; TRBD1 might be the D (6 bases). The germline CDR1 and CDR2 sequences are LNHDA and SQIVND (reference sequence). V was shortened by 8 bases and J by 5 bases, with 18 bases between the two germline ends. This CDR3 has 14 amino acids. CDR3: CASAPTGPRYGYTF. The CDR3 DNA reads TGTGCCAGTGCACCCACAGGGCCCCGATATGGCTACACCTTC.